The TCR beta chain described here comes from a study of cytomegalovirus exposure and HLA in healthy donors. General observations from the study: The study had only CMV serostatus as immune exposure information. Productive status was seen about 90% or about 30% of the time for most TCR beta V segments in an earlier analysis.

Germline CDR1 is SGHAT and CDR2 is FQNNGV. V was pared by 1 base and J by 10 bases, with 4 bases of the junction left unmatched. CDR3 size: 15 residues. On this clone itself: Antigen: not known.

60 Vbeta and 13 Jbeta primers were used in PCR. Generated by immunoSEQ multiplex PCR, the TCRdb table keeps only in-frame clones and is missing some. The sample holds 60,000 to 80,000 clones, about 77% seen once. This sequence joins TRBV11-2 and TRBJ1-4; 12 bases match TRBD1. This TCR was sampled from a woman aged 30 to 39 in good health and CMV-seronegative. The sample comprised PBMCs. The chain's CDR3 is CASSLAGTGGGKLFF. CDR3 nucleotides: TGTGCCAGCAGCTTAGCCGGGACAGGGGGCGGAAAACTGTTTTTT.